Shown below are 30 T cell receptor beta chains from a single sample sequenced in a study of cytomegalovirus exposure and HLA in healthy donors. PCR involved 60 Vbeta and 13 Jbeta primers. Clones were read by immunoSEQ multiplex PCR, and TCRdb kept only the in-frame ones, dropping some. This sample has roughly 140,000 clones; around 83% occur once, and the top ten carry roughly 4%. The sequencing input was PBMCs. These receptors came from a man aged 40-49 years in good health and CMV-seropositive.

The V call is TRBV6-6, the J call TRBJ1-3, with D perhaps TRBD1 (5 bases). V lost 5 bases and J 2 bases, leaving 7 bases between the germline ends. The germline V gene has CDR1 MNHNY and CDR2 SVGAGI (reference sequence). The CDR3 totals 13 residues. The CDR3 DNA follows: TGTGCCAGCAGTAGACAGACTGGAAACACCATATATTTT. It translates to CASSRQTGNTIYF.

The chain uses TRBV7-9 and TRBJ1-3; D is uncertain. This CDR3 spans 15 amino acids. Germline values: CDR1 SEHNR, CDR2 FQNEAQ (reference sequence). Trimming removed 3 bases from V and 2 bases from J, with 11 bases in between. CDR3 nucleotide sequence: TGTGCCAGCAGCTTGGGGAGGGTAGCTGGAAACACCATATATTTT. As protein: CASSLGRVAGNTIYF.

This chain joins TRBV7-7 and TRBJ1-4; TRBD1 is a possible D gene (6 bases). Trimming took 4 bases from V and 4 from J, leaving 10 bases between them. There are 14 residues in the CDR3. The germline CDR1 and CDR2 sequences are SSHAT and FNYEAQ (reference sequence). This CDR3 reads CASSYGQHNEKLFF. The DNA for the CDR3 is TGTGCCAGCAGCTACGGACAGCATAATGAAAAACTGTTTTTT.

The chain links TRBV25-1 to TRBJ2-5, with D tentatively TRBD1 (5 bases). The CDR3 is made up of 15 amino acids. V lost 8 bases and J 2 bases, leaving 18 bases between the germline ends. Germline lookup yields CDR1 MGHDK and CDR2 SYGVNS. CDR3 protein: CASLRVWGEQETQYF. CDR3 coding DNA: TGTGCCAGCCTCAGAGTGTGGGGCGAGCAAGAGACCCAGTACTTC.

The chain employs TRBV2 and TRBJ1-3; weak D call: TRBD1 (5 bases). Germline values: CDR1 SNHLY, CDR2 FYNNEI. With 8 bases removed from V and 7 bases from J, the gap between germline ends came to 18 bases. This CDR3 has 14 residues. As DNA, the CDR3 is TGTGCCAGCCGTGGGCTCGGGGGAACGAACACCATATATTTT. This encodes CASRGLGGTNTIYF.

The chain links TRBV18 to TRBJ2-7; 11 nucleotides agree with TRBD2. V shed 2 bases, J shed 3 bases, and the junction held 6 bases outside the gene matches. The germline V gene encodes CDR1 KGHSH and CDR2 LQKENI. The CDR3 length is 16 residues. The CDR3 DNA reads TGTGCCAGCTCACCAATGGCTAGCGGGAGGAGCTACGAGCAGTACTTC. This encodes CASSPMASGRSYEQYF. Based on the CDR3 plus reference TRBV18 and TRBJ2-7, the full variable domain is NAGVMQNPRHLVRRRGQEARLRCSPMKGHSHVYWYRQLPEEGLKFMVYLQKENIIDESGMPKERFSAEFPKEGPSILRIQQVVRGDSAAYFCASSPMASGRSYEQYFGPGTRLTVT.

This clone has more than one count but fewer than ten. Other DNA variants within this sample encode the same CDR3. J is TRBJ2-5 and V is TRBV5-1; D is undetermined. Germline values: CDR1 SGHRS, CDR2 YFSETQ. The CDR3 has 14 residues. V lost 0 bases to trimming and J lost 0 bases, with 6 bases between them. CDR3 sequence: CASSLVPDQETQYF. CDR3 DNA: TGCGCCAGCAGCTTGGTTCCAGACCAAGAGACCCAGTACTTC. The full variable domain, completed using reference TRBV5-1 and TRBJ2-5, is KAGVTQTPRYLIKTRGQQVTLSCSPISGHRSVSWYQQTPGQGLQFLFEYFSETQRNKGNFPGRFSGRQFSNSRSEMNVSTLELGDSALYLCASSLVPDQETQYFGPGTRLLVL.

The rearrangement uses TRBV5-1 and TRBJ2-2, with 9 bases that match TRBD1. Trimming at V came to 0 bases and at J to 6 bases, leaving 6 bases not matched to a gene. The CDR3 runs 16 residues. Germline lookup yields CDR1 SGHRS and CDR2 YFSETQ. Here the CDR3 DNA reads TGCGCCAGCAGCTTGGGGGACAGGGTTGAAGCCGGGGAGCTGTTTTTT. Protein: CASSLGDRVEAGELFF. The full variable domain, completed using reference TRBV5-1 and TRBJ2-2, is KAGVTQTPRYLIKTRGQQVTLSCSPISGHRSVSWYQQTPGQGLQFLFEYFSETQRNKGNFPGRFSGRQFSNSRSEMNVSTLELGDSALYLCASSLGDRVEAGELFFGEGSRLTVL.

This clone was picked up one time. The chain combines TRBV11-2 with TRBJ1-5; 8 bases match TRBD1. V dropped 1 base and J dropped 6; count of bases not matched to a gene: 5. Germline values: CDR1 SGHAT, CDR2 FQNNGV. This CDR3 has 15 residues. This chain's CDR3 is CASSLVPDRAQPQHF. DNA for the CDR3: TGTGCCAGCAGCTTAGTGCCGGACAGGGCTCAGCCCCAGCATTTT.

The rearrangement uses TRBV19 and TRBJ2-7; D is possibly TRBD1 (6 bases). The V end lost 4 bases, the J end lost 2 bases, and 21 bases lay between the germline ends. The germline gives CDR1 LNHDA, CDR2 SQIVND (reference sequence). The CDR3 is 17 residues long. DNA of the CDR3: TGTGCCAGTAGTAAGGGTCACACAGGGAACCTCGCCTACGAGCAGTACTTC. This codes for CASSKGHTGNLAYEQYF.

The V gene is TRBV5-1, the J gene TRBJ1-1, with no clear D. CDR3 length equals 15 residues. Trimming took 5 bases from V and 0 from J, leaving 14 bases between them. From germline, CDR1 is SGHRS and CDR2 YFSETQ. CDR3 DNA sequence: TGCGCCAGCAGACCGGAGGACTCGATGAACACTGAAGCTTTCTTT. Protein: CASRPEDSMNTEAFF.

J is TRBJ1-6 and V is TRBV10-3; 9 positions match TRBD1. Trimming cost V 4 bases and J 5 bases; bases outside gene matches: 6. The CDR3 is 16 residues long. CDR1 is ENHRY, CDR2 SYGVKD, per germline. In DNA, the CDR3 is TGTGCCATCAGTGTCGCCTGGACAGGGGATAATTCACCCCTCCACTTT. It codes for CAISVAWTGDNSPLHF.

The genes are TRBV30 and TRBJ2-3; the D gene is possibly TRBD1 (6 bases). V was cut by 8 bases and J by 4 bases, with 13 bases left in between. Per germline, CDR1 GTSNPN and CDR2 SVGIG (reference sequence). CDR3 size: 12 residues. The CDR3 loop is CAGQGSADTQYF. The CDR3 DNA reads as TGTGCCGGGCAGGGGAGCGCAGATACGCAGTATTTT.

In its sample, this clone was seen once. V gene TRBV7-9 combines with J gene TRBJ2-5; 9 bases line up with TRBD1. With V trimmed by 4 bases and J by 5 bases, 11 bases remained unmatched. Germline CDR1 and CDR2: SEHNR and FQNEAQ (reference sequence). The CDR3 length is 16 residues. DNA of the CDR3: TGTGCCAGCAGCTCCGGGACAGGGAGGATTAGGGAGACCCAGTACTTC. Its translation is CASSSGTGRIRETQYF.

V usage is TRBV7-9 and J usage is TRBJ2-2; 15 nucleotides match TRBD2. V was clipped by 4 bases and J by 5 bases; unmatched bases: 5. There are 17 residues in the CDR3. Germline loops: CDR1 SEHNR, CDR2 FQNEAQ (reference sequence). The CDR3 bases are TGTGCCAGCAGCTCCGGGGGACTAGCGGGAGGAACCGGGGAGCTGTTTTTT. Translated, it gives CASSSGGLAGGTGELFF.

J is TRBJ2-3 and V is TRBV4-3; D gene uncertain. There are 15 residues in the CDR3. Germline V lookup: CDR1 LGHNA, CDR2 YSLEER. Trimming cost V 0 bases and J 6 bases, with 13 bases left between them. CDR3 nucleotides: TGCGCCAGCAGCCAAGAAACGACCCTGGGCGATACGCAGTATTTT. Translated, it gives CASSQETTLGDTQYF.

The V gene is TRBV7-2, the J gene TRBJ1-2; TRBD1 aligns across 8 bases. Germline lookup yields CDR1 SGHTA and CDR2 FQGNSA. V lost 1 base to trimming and J lost 2 bases; unmatched junction nucleotides: 6. This CDR3 comprises 16 residues. CDR3 in DNA: TGTGCCAGCAGCTTAGGTGGACAGGGAGGCAACTATGGCTACACCTTC. Amino acid sequence: CASSLGGQGGNYGYTF.

The chain is built from TRBV30 and TRBJ1-6, with 10 bases aligning to TRBD1. The trim removed 2 bases at V and 10 bases at J, leaving 5 bases unmatched. The V gene's germline CDR1 is GTSNPN and CDR2 SVGIG (reference sequence). CDR3 length: 14 residues. Written as DNA, the CDR3 is TGTGCCTGGAGTCGGGGACAGGGGAAATCACCCCTCCACTTT. It encodes CAWSRGQGKSPLHF.

This clone has more than one count but fewer than ten. V usage is TRBV7-6 and J usage is TRBJ1-6, with D hard to call. Germline-derived CDR1 and CDR2 are SGHVS and FNYEAQ. The CDR3 spans 13 residues. Trimming removed 5 bases at V and 13 bases at J, with 15 bases between. The CDR3 region has the DNA TGTGCCAGCAGCACCGCGAGGAATGCGCCCCTCCACTTT. Protein: CASSTARNAPLHF.

The chain carries TRBV7-2 and TRBJ2-7; D is possibly TRBD2 (5 bases). This CDR3 is built from 15 residues. Looked up from germline, CDR1 is SGHTA and CDR2 is FQGNSA. Trimming took off 3 bases at V and 0 bases at J, with 12 bases between the two ends. This CDR3 reads CASSLEAPSSYEQYF. In DNA, the CDR3 is TGTGCCAGCAGCTTGGAGGCACCGAGCTCCTACGAGCAGTACTTC.

The J gene is TRBJ1-5, the V gene TRBV25-1; 8 bases map to TRBD1. CDR1 and CDR2 from the germline V gene are MGHDK and SYGVNS. Losses at the gene ends were 4 bases for V and 4 bases for J; bases not matched to a gene: 0. The CDR3 is 13 amino acids. DNA of the CDR3: TGTGCCAGCAGTGGACAGGGGAATCAGCCCCAGCATTTT. Protein product: CASSGQGNQPQHF.

The V call is TRBV2, the J call TRBJ2-1; the match to TRBD2 covers 8 bases. V lost 6 bases to trimming and J lost 1 base; unmatched junction nucleotides: 5. CDR1 is SNHLY, CDR2 FYNNEI, per germline. The CDR3 has 15 residues. This CDR3 is CASRFSGGSYNEQFF. As DNA, the CDR3 is TGTGCCAGCAGATTCTCGGGGGGGTCCTACAATGAGCAGTTCTTC. Full variable domain (outside the CDR3, taken from reference TRBV2 and TRBJ2-1): EPEVTQTPSHQVTQMGQEVILRCVPISNHLYFYWYRQILGQKVEFLVSFYNNEISEKSEIFDDQFSVERPDGSNFTLKIRSTKLEDSAMYFCASRFSGGSYNEQFFGPGTRLTVL.

This clone was detected only once. The chain is built from TRBV11-2 and TRBJ1-6, with D unresolved. This CDR3 has 17 residues. Deletions cut 2 bases from V and 0 bases from J, with 11 bases between. Germline loops: CDR1 SGHAT, CDR2 FQNNGV. In nucleotides, the CDR3 is TGTGCCAGCAGCTTAACCCTCCTGAGCTCCTATAATTCACCCCTCCACTTT. Its protein is CASSLTLLSSYNSPLHF.

This chain uses TRBV5-1 with TRBJ2-1; tentatively, D is TRBD1 (6 bases). With 0 bases removed from V and 8 bases from J, the gap between germline ends came to 9 bases. The CDR3 runs 13 residues. Germline V gene data show CDR1 as SGHRS and CDR2 as YFSETQ. Here the CDR3 reads CASSLDRGYEQFF. The DNA of the CDR3 is TGCGCCAGCAGCTTGGATAGGGGGTATGAGCAGTTCTTC.

The V and J genes are TRBV19 and TRBJ2-5; tentative D call: TRBD2 (6 bases). V lost 3 bases to trimming and J lost 5 bases, with 10 bases between them. The CDR3 contains 13 residues. Germline values: CDR1 LNHDA, CDR2 SQIVND (reference sequence). The CDR3 DNA is TGTGCCAGTAGTATGATGGAGGGGGAGACCCAGTACTTC. This gives the protein CASSMMEGETQYF.

This clone was seen only once. This chain joins TRBV10-3 and TRBJ1-1; 7 bases line up with TRBD1. The CDR3 has 13 residues. CDR1 is ENHRY and CDR2 is SYGVKD in the germline V gene. J lost 1 base, V lost 8 bases, and 4 bases had no gene match. As DNA, the CDR3 is TGTGCCATCGAGGCAGGGGGGAACACTGAAGCTTTCTTT. This gives the protein CAIEAGGNTEAFF.

As regards this clone: This likely comes from a read error, as the CDR3 has no conserved phenylalanine or tryptophan at its end. This chain connects TRBV2 to TRBJ2-7, with 7 bases lining up with TRBD1. The V and J ends lost 6 bases and 4 bases, in that order; junction bases with no gene match: 9. The CDR3 extends over 14 amino acids. In germline, CDR1 is SNHLY, CDR2 FYNNEI. CDR3 amino acids: CASSSGTAWYEQYL. CDR3 sequence (DNA): TGTGCCAGCAGCTCCGGGACAGCGTGGTACGAGCAGTACCTC.

This clone was counted once. The V call is TRBV5-1, the J call TRBJ1-6, with 8 bases that match TRBD1. V lost 0 bases to trimming and J lost 5 bases; unmatched junction nucleotides: 1. Germline V gene data show CDR1 as SGHRS and CDR2 as YFSETQ. The CDR3 totals 15 residues. The CDR3 sequence: CASSLEGQDNSPLHF. The CDR3 DNA sequence: TGCGCCAGCAGCTTGGAGGGACAGGATAATTCACCCCTCCACTTT.

This rearrangement joins TRBV6-6 to TRBJ1-1; TRBD1 matches 8 bases. The CDR3 contains 14 residues. Germline CDR1 MNHNY, CDR2 SVGAGI (reference sequence). The J segment lost 1 base and the V segment lost 6 bases, leaving 4 bases of the junction unmatched. CDR3 protein: CASRQGQENTEAFF. The CDR3 bases are TGTGCCAGCAGGCAGGGACAGGAGAACACTGAAGCTTTCTTT.

V usage is TRBV6-1 and J usage is TRBJ2-7; TRBD1 matches 7 bases. CDR3 length: 12 residues. The junction had 0 bases not matched to a gene; V was cut back by 6 bases and J by 1 base. The germline V gene encodes CDR1 MNHNS and CDR2 SASEGT. The CDR3 protein is CASRTGSYEQYF. In nucleotides, the CDR3 is TGTGCCAGCAGGACAGGGTCCTACGAGCAGTACTTC.